The present T cell receptor beta chain was sequenced within a study of cytomegalovirus exposure and HLA in healthy donors. Findings of the study overall: It emerged from a later analysis that several of the most significant clusters appeared to be linked to common viral pathogens. Earlier analysis found most TCR beta V segments productive about 87% or about 30% of the time.

The PCR contained 60 Vbeta and 13 Jbeta primers. The assay was immunoSEQ multiplex PCR, and TCRdb's table has in-frame clones only and misses some. Among about 120,000 clones listed, approximately 80% were seen once. The donors, nominally healthy at sampling, likely had unrecorded immune exposures. This clone was seen just once. The antigen is not known. The specimen sequenced was PBMCs. The receptor comes from a young man in good health and CMV-seropositive.

CDR3 sequence reads: CASSLGAGTGGGYTF. The CDR3 DNA is TGTGCCAGCAGCTTAGGGGCCGGGACAGGGGGTGGCTACACCTTC. The chain has TRBV7-9 and TRBJ1-2; 11 nucleotides align to TRBD1. The V gene end was trimmed by 1 base and the J gene end by 7 bases; junction bases not matched to a gene: 5. The germline CDR1 and CDR2 sequences are SEHNR and FQNEAQ (reference sequence). The CDR3 is 15 amino acids.